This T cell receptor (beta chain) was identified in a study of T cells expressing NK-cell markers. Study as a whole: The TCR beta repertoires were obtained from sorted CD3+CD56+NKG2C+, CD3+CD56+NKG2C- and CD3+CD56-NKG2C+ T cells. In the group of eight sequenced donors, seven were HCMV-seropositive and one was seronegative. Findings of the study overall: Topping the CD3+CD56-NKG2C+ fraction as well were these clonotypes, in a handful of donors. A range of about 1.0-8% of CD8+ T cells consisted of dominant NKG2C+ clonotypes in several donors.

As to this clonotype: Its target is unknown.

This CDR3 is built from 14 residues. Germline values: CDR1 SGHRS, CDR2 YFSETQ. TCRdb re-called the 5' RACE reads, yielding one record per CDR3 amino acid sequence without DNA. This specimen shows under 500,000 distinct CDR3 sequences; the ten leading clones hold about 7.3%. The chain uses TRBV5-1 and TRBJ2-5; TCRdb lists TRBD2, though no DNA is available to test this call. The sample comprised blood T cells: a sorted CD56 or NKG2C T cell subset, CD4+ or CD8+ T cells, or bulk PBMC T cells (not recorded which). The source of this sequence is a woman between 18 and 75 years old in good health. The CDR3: CASILIGGDETQYF. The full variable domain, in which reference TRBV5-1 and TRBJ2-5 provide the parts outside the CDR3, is KAGVTQTPRYLIKTRGQQVTLSCSPISGHRSVSWYQQTPGQGLQFLFEYFSETQRNKGNFPGRFSGRQFSNSRSEMNVSTLELGDSALYLCASILIGGDETQYFGPGTRLLVL.